These 32 T cell receptor beta chains originate from one sample sequenced in a study of low-dose radiotherapy and immunotherapy resistance in tumors. First-strand cDNA relied on TRAV- and TRBV-specific primers spanning alpha and beta chains. A roughly 20-cycle PCR with a constant-region primer and V-primer adapter amplified TCRs. One entry per CDR3 protein, called by TCRdb with MiXCR from the reads. The data hold about 11,000 distinct CDR3 sequences, with about half observed a single time. The receptors stem from a human donor with advanced metastatic prostate, ovarian, gallbladder or colorectal cancer (not recorded which). This table probably holds off-target reads from a library built for another chain.

The CDR3: CASSPGLADTQYF. The DNA for the CDR3 is TGTGCCAGCAGCCCGGGACTAGCAGATACGCAGTATTTT. V usage is TRBV14 and J usage is TRBJ2-3; TRBD2 matches at 8 bases. The CDR3 has 13 amino acids. J was trimmed by 4 bases and V by 4 bases; bases with no gene match: 1. The V gene's germline CDR1 is SGHDN and CDR2 FVKESK.

The J gene is TRBJ2-7, the V gene TRBV5-4; D possibly corresponds to TRBD1 (6 bases). This CDR3 has 13 amino acids. Germline V CDR1 and CDR2: SGHNT, YYREEE (reference sequence). The V end lost 4 bases, the J end lost 2 bases, and 10 bases lay between the germline ends. The CDR3 DNA reads as TGTGCCAGCAGCCCCCCAGGGGCCTACGAGCAGTACTTC. This codes for CASSPPGAYEQYF.

This clonotype was found a few times. The chain couples TRBV2 to TRBJ2-4, with 9 bases fitting TRBD1. CDR3 length equals 16 residues. Germline V gene sequence: CDR1 SNHLY, CDR2 FYNNEI. The V segment lost 6 bases and the J segment 0 bases; nucleotides outside the gene matches: 6. The CDR3 is CASRGRTGEAKNIQYF. The CDR3 nucleotides are TGTGCCAGCAGAGGGAGGACAGGGGAAGCCAAAAACATTCAGTACTTC.

The V call is TRBV20-1, the J call TRBJ2-2; no clear D. The CDR3 is made up of 13 amino acids. Trimming took 0 bases from V and 2 from J, leaving 4 bases between them. CDR1 is DFQATT and CDR2 is SNEGSKA in the germline V gene (reference sequence). The CDR3 region is CSARETNTGELFF. CDR3 DNA sequence: TGCAGTGCTAGAGAGACTAACACCGGGGAGCTGTTTTTT.

The V gene is TRBV7-2, the J gene TRBJ2-5, with D perhaps given as TRBD1 or TRBD2 (5 bases each). Germline assignment: CDR1 SGHTA and CDR2 FQGNSA. Deletions cut 1 base from V and 5 bases from J, with 11 bases between. The CDR3 spans 14 residues. The CDR3 DNA reads as TGTGCCAGCAGCTTAGGTTGGGGCGGGGAGACCCAGTACTTC. This translates into CASSLGWGGETQYF.

To note about this clonotype: Compared with germline, one end of the junction differs, possibly owing to a read error. This chain connects TRBV6-6 to TRBJ2-3; D not resolved. Per germline, CDR1 MNHNY and CDR2 SVGAGI (reference sequence). The CDR3 is 15 amino acids. CDR3 residues: CASSYRATSRDTQYF. Here the CDR3 DNA reads TGTGCCAGCAGTTACCGGGCTACAAGCAGAGATACGCAGTATTTT.

The chain has TRBV18 and TRBJ2-3, with D hard to call. The CDR3 is 15 amino acids. Trimming pared 3 bases from V and 5 bases from J, leaving 15 bases between. The germline gives CDR1 KGHSH, CDR2 LQKENI. For the CDR3, the DNA is TGTGCCAGCTCACCTCCTGTGTGGTTTTTAGATACGCAGTATTTT. This sequence encodes CASSPPVWFLDTQYF.

This chain connects TRBV29-1 to TRBJ2-3, with TRBD2 as a possible D gene (5 bases). V lost 3 bases and J 3 bases, leaving 10 bases between the germline ends. Germline loops: CDR1 SQVTM, CDR2 ANQGSEA. The CDR3 loop spans 13 amino acids. Written as DNA, the CDR3 is TGCAGCGTTGATTATCGGGGAACAGATACGCAGTATTTT. Its protein product is CSVDYRGTDTQYF.

The gene calls are TRBV28 and TRBJ1-2; D is perhaps TRBD1 (6 bases). This CDR3 is 12 amino acids long. The ends were cut back, 9 bases at V and 7 bases at J, with 15 bases in the middle. Per the germline V gene, CDR1 is MDHEN and CDR2 is SYDVKM. This CDR3 is CASNQGTGGYTF. CDR3 sequence (DNA): TGTGCCAGTAATCAGGGGACGGGTGGCTACACCTTC.

The chain carries TRBV12-3 or TRBV12-4 and TRBJ1-2; maybe TRBD1 (5 bases). CDR3 length: 14 residues. Trimming removed 5 bases at V and 3 bases at J, with 13 bases between. CDR3 region: CASSRGDGYYGYTF. DNA for the CDR3: TGTGCCAGCAGTCGAGGGGATGGGTACTATGGCTACACCTTC.

This chain connects TRBV12-3 or TRBV12-4 to TRBJ2-7; no clear D gene. Trimming took off 4 bases at V and 2 bases at J, with 9 bases between the two ends. The CDR3 is made up of 13 amino acids. CDR3 loop: CASSWSGTYEQYF. DNA for the CDR3: TGTGCCAGCAGTTGGTCAGGCACCTACGAGCAGTACTTC.

This clonotype was counted between two and nine times. The chain carries TRBV12-3 or TRBV12-4 and TRBJ2-3; D ambiguous. This CDR3 spans 11 amino acids. Trimming shortened V by 3 bases and J by 6 bases, and 4 bases separated the two germline ends. This CDR3 reads CASSFMDTQYF. CDR3 DNA sequence: TGTGCCAGCAGTTTTATGGATACGCAGTATTTT.

The chain uses TRBV10-3 and TRBJ2-2; D possibly corresponds to TRBD2 (6 bases). CDR1 is ENHRY, CDR2 SYGVKD, per germline. CDR3 length: 14 amino acids. Trimming pared 6 bases from V and 3 bases from J, leaving 11 bases between. CDR3 in amino acids: CAISGGKDTGELFF. In DNA, the CDR3 is TGTGCCATCAGCGGGGGAAAGGACACCGGGGAGCTGTTTTTT.

The V gene is TRBV3-1, the J gene TRBJ2-1; the D gene is possibly TRBD2 (6 bases). The germline V gene has CDR1 LGHDT and CDR2 YNNKEL (reference sequence). The CDR3 totals 15 residues. V was pared by 6 bases and J by 7 bases, with 19 bases between. DNA of the CDR3: TGTGCCAGCAGTCGCACTTGGAGGGGTGAAAATGAGCAGTTCTTC. Protein product: CASSRTWRGENEQFF.

This clonotype came up a few times. The rearrangement uses TRBV10-3 and TRBJ2-2; D is uncertain. V lost 8 bases and J lost 1, with 5 bases in between. There are 12 residues in the CDR3. Germline assignment: CDR1 ENHRY and CDR2 SYGVKD. Here the CDR3 DNA reads TGTGCCATCGCCGGGAACACCGGGGAGCTGTTTTTT. This translates into CAIAGNTGELFF.

In this sample, this clonotype turned up once. The chain carries TRBV19 and TRBJ1-5, with TRBD1 matching over 7 bases. This CDR3 comprises 16 residues. After removal of 6 bases from V and 7 bases from J, the junction contained 15 bases not matched to a gene. CDR1 and CDR2 (germline): LNHDA, SQIVND (reference sequence). The CDR3 loop reads CASSTTGGGSVQPQHF. DNA of the CDR3: TGTGCCAGTAGCACCACTGGAGGGGGCTCAGTACAGCCCCAGCATTTT. The entire variable domain, with the rest obtained from reference TRBV19 and TRBJ1-5, is as follows: DGGITQSPKYLFRKEGQNVTLSCEQNLNHDAMYWYRQDPGQGLRLIYYSQIVNDFQKGDIAEGYSVSREKKESFPLTVTSAQKNPTAFYLCASSTTGGGSVQPQHFGDGTRLSIL.

The chain combines TRBV30 with TRBJ2-1; TRBD1 might be the D (5 bases). This CDR3 contains 13 residues. CDR1 is GTSNPN, CDR2 SVGIG, per germline (reference sequence). The V and J ends lost 3 bases and 3 bases respectively, with 9 bases between them. CDR3 coding DNA: TGTGCCTGGAGACCTGGACACTACAATGAGCAGTTCTTC. As protein: CAWRPGHYNEQFF.

The rearrangement joins TRBV5-1 to TRBJ2-2, with TRBD2 matching over 7 bases. J was trimmed by 4 bases and V by 4 bases; bases with no gene match: 4. The length of the CDR3 is 14 residues. The V gene's germline CDR1 is SGHRS and CDR2 YFSETQ. The CDR3 DNA reads as TGCGCCAGCAGCGCGGGAGCGGGCACCGGGGAGCTGTTTTTT. Encoded protein: CASSAGAGTGELFF.

A note on this clonotype: A read error may produce the germline difference seen at one junction end. This chain uses TRBV6-6 with TRBJ2-2; tentatively, D is TRBD1 or TRBD2 (5 bases each). The CDR3 is 15 amino acids. The germline CDR1 and CDR2 sequences are MNHNY and SVGAGI (reference sequence). The CDR3 DNA reads TGTGCCAGCAGTTACAGGACAACGAACACCGGGGAGCTGTCTTTT. Translating gives CASSYRTTNTGELSF.

The chain combines TRBV12-3 or TRBV12-4 with TRBJ2-2; the D is unclear. The V end was cut by 8 bases, the J end by 6 bases, with 16 bases between. This CDR3 spans 14 amino acids. The CDR3 nucleotides read TGTGCCAGCGCTAAGAGATTTGGGGCCGGGGAGCTGTTTTTT. Protein: CASAKRFGAGELFF.

This clonotype was seen a few times. The J gene is TRBJ1-1, the V gene TRBV5-1, with no clear D. The CDR3 sequence is 16 residues long. Trimming removed 0 bases from V and 0 bases from J, with 12 bases in between. The V gene's germline CDR1 is SGHRS and CDR2 YFSETQ. The CDR3 DNA is TGCGCCAGCAGCTTGGAGGTGAATCGGGTGAACACTGAAGCTTTCTTT. Its translation: CASSLEVNRVNTEAFF. The whole variable domain, remainder taken from reference TRBV5-1 and TRBJ1-1, is KAGVTQTPRYLIKTRGQQVTLSCSPISGHRSVSWYQQTPGQGLQFLFEYFSETQRNKGNFPGRFSGRQFSNSRSEMNVSTLELGDSALYLCASSLEVNRVNTEAFFGQGTRLTVV.

The rearrangement links TRBV12-3 or TRBV12-4 to TRBJ2-6; 8 positions agree with TRBD1. This CDR3 is 16 amino acids long. V trimming: 7 bases; J trimming: 2 bases; junction bases outside the gene matches: 7. The CDR3 nucleotides are TGTGCCAGCACCACGACAGGGGCGGCTGGGGCCAACGTCCTGACTTTC. Translated, it gives CASTTTGAAGANVLTF.

The gene calls are TRBV20-1 and TRBJ2-1; TRBD2 matches at 11 bases. Germline CDR1 is DFQATT and CDR2 is SNEGSKA (reference sequence). Trimming at V came to 6 bases and at J to 4 bases, leaving 5 bases not matched to a gene. The CDR3 has 14 amino acids. The CDR3 reads CSARGLAEYNEQFF. CDR3 DNA sequence: TGCAGTGCCCGGGGACTAGCGGAATACAATGAGCAGTTCTTC.

This chain connects TRBV29-1 to TRBJ2-7; D possibly corresponds to TRBD2 (5 bases). The CDR3 length is 10 residues. The germline V gene has CDR1 SQVTM and CDR2 ANQGSEA. The CDR3 DNA sequence: TGCAACCCTAGGGAGTCCGAGCAGTACTTC. This encodes CNPRESEQYF.

The rearrangement links TRBV7-6 to TRBJ2-7; D might be TRBD1 or TRBD2, each matching 5 bases. The CDR3 is 14 amino acids. Between the trimmed V and J ends, which lost 4 bases and 3 bases, there was a span of 13 bases. Germline CDR1 SGHVS, CDR2 FNYEAQ. In DNA form, the CDR3 reads TGTGCCAGCAGCTCCCGGGACGCCAACTACGAGCAGTACTTC. Translation: CASSSRDANYEQYF.

The chain carries TRBV6-6 and TRBJ2-3; 7 bases match TRBD1. CDR1 MNHNY and CDR2 SVGAGI come from the germline V gene (reference sequence). The CDR3 runs 17 residues. V lost 0 bases and J lost 0; bases outside the gene matches: 6. The CDR3 sequence is CASSYSSGQPSTDTQYF. In nucleotides, the CDR3 is TGTGCCAGCAGTTACTCGTCGGGACAGCCTAGCACAGATACGCAGTATTTT.

This chain links TRBV2 with TRBJ1-2; possible D gene TRBD1, 5 bases. Germline CDR1 reads SNHLY; CDR2 reads FYNNEI. Trimming shortened V by 1 base and J by 8 bases, and 14 bases separated the two germline ends. The CDR3 contains 14 residues. The CDR3 reads CASSEGPTWGGYTF. The CDR3, as DNA: TGTGCCAGCAGTGAAGGGCCAACCTGGGGGGGCTACACCTTC.

The rearrangement joins TRBV23-1 to TRBJ1-2; the match to TRBD1 covers 9 bases. TRBV23-1 is marked as an open reading frame, function uncertain. The CDR3 has 17 amino acids. Trimming cost V 2 bases and J 2 bases; bases outside gene matches: 9. DNA for the CDR3: TGCGCCAGCAGTCAAACTGCCGTCACAGGGGGCAACTATGGCTACACCTTC. It translates to CASSQTAVTGGNYGYTF.

This clonotype turned up a few times. The chain combines TRBV19 with TRBJ2-5; 7 positions match TRBD1. CDR1 and CDR2 from the germline V gene are LNHDA and SQIVND (reference sequence). This CDR3 has 14 amino acids. J lost 5 bases, V lost 6 bases, and 9 bases had no gene match. The CDR3 coding sequence is TGTGCCAGTAGCACGACAGGGACGAGTGAGACCCAGTACTTC. Translated, it gives CASSTTGTSETQYF.

The chain couples TRBV29-1 to TRBJ2-2; D unresolved. Germline loops: CDR1 SQVTM, CDR2 ANQGSEA. This CDR3 has 15 amino acids. V dropped 4 bases and J dropped 1 base, with 13 bases sitting between them. CDR3 residues: CSVGLLGKNTGELFF. The CDR3 DNA is TGCAGCGTTGGGTTGTTGGGGAAGAACACCGGGGAGCTGTTTTTT.

The chain joins TRBV10-3 to TRBJ1-1; D gene unclear. Trimming removed 4 bases from V and 4 bases from J, with 16 bases in between. Germline assignment: CDR1 ENHRY and CDR2 SYGVKD. The CDR3 loop spans 15 amino acids. Here the CDR3 DNA reads TGTGCCATCAGTGCTGAGGGAGGTTTAAGCACTGAAGCTTTCTTT. Protein sequence: CAISAEGGLSTEAFF.

The J gene is TRBJ2-3, the V gene TRBV6-8; D unresolved. This CDR3 contains 12 residues. Germline lookup yields CDR1 MNHGY and CDR2 SAAAGT. This chain's CDR3 is CAVTSSTDTQYF. In DNA form, the CDR3 reads TGTGCGGTTACATCTAGCACAGATACGCAGTATTTT.